These 20 T cell receptor beta chains came from one sample sequenced in a study of cytomegalovirus exposure and HLA in healthy donors. The protocol was immunoSEQ multiplex PCR, while the TCRdb copy is restricted to in-frame clones and leaves out a portion. The data hold 220,000 or so clones, with around 87% observed a single time. Sequencing was carried out using PBMCs. The receptors derive from a woman aged 18-29 years in good health and CMV-seropositive.

This sequence joins TRBV27 and TRBJ1-2; 9 positions match TRBD1. The CDR3 contains 15 residues. The junction had 6 bases not matched to a gene; V was cut back by 0 bases and J by 7 bases. Germline V gene lookup returns CDR1 MNHEY and CDR2 SMNVEV (reference sequence). The CDR3 reads CASSLSIQGAAGYTF. Written as DNA, the CDR3 is TGTGCCAGCAGTTTATCGATACAGGGGGCCGCTGGCTACACCTTC.

V and J are TRBV27 and TRBJ2-1, with 8 nucleotides matching TRBD1. The trim removed 5 bases at V and 3 bases at J, leaving 9 bases unmatched. This CDR3 has 16 amino acids. Per the germline V gene, CDR1 is MNHEY and CDR2 is SMNVEV (reference sequence). CDR3 nucleotides: TGTGCCAGCAGTAGGACCGACAGGGGAGACTACAATGAGCAGTTCTTC. Encoded protein: CASSRTDRGDYNEQFF.

In its sample, this clone was seen many times. The rearrangement uses TRBV28 and TRBJ2-7; 8 bases agree with TRBD1. The ends lost 6 bases at V and 1 base at J; junction bases unmatched: 5. Germline V gives CDR1 MDHEN, CDR2 SYDVKM. The CDR3 runs to 14 residues. In DNA form, the CDR3 reads TGTGCCAGCAGCCGCGGGACAGGATCCTACGAGCAGTACTTC. Its protein is CASSRGTGSYEQYF.

V gene TRBV9 combines with J gene TRBJ1-1; TRBD1 matches at 8 bases. The CDR3 loop spans 15 amino acids. The trim removed 3 bases at V and 10 bases at J, leaving 14 bases unmatched. The germline V gene has CDR1 SGDLS and CDR2 YYNGEE. Here the CDR3 reads CASSERGGQARRAFF. In DNA, the CDR3 is TGTGCCAGCAGCGAGAGGGGGGGACAGGCAAGGAGAGCTTTCTTT.

The chain couples TRBV9 to TRBJ1-2; D not resolved. Germline CDR1 and CDR2: SGDLS and YYNGEE. The CDR3 is made up of 13 amino acids. V was clipped by 0 bases and J by 10 bases, with 13 bases between them. The chain's CDR3 is CASSVEQSPYYTF. DNA for the CDR3: TGTGCCAGCAGCGTAGAACAGTCCCCATACTACACCTTC.

The CDR3 bases are TGTGCCAGCAGTGCGGCCCCCACCGGGGAGCTGTTTTTT. Translating gives CASSAAPTGELFF. The rearrangement uses TRBV6-5 and TRBJ2-2; D gene uncertain. The CDR3 covers 13 residues. Germline V lookup: CDR1 MNHEY, CDR2 SVGAGI. Trimming pared 5 bases from V and 4 bases from J, leaving 8 bases between.

The chain joins TRBV29-1 to TRBJ1-2; 8 bases are shared with TRBD1. Germline-derived CDR1 and CDR2 are SQVTM and ANQGSEA. Trimming removed 0 bases from V and 6 bases from J; junction bases left unmatched: 12. This CDR3 spans 16 amino acids. For the CDR3, the DNA is TGCAGCGTTGAAGATTCGCGGACAGGGAATCCGAATGGCTACACCTTC. It yields the protein CSVEDSRTGNPNGYTF.

A word on this clone: One junction end disagrees with the germline gene, perhaps due to a read error. The sample contains more than one DNA sequence encoding this CDR3. The genes are TRBV27 and TRBJ2-7, with D possibly being TRBD2 (6 bases). CDR3 length: 17 amino acids. Germline V gene lookup returns CDR1 MNHEY and CDR2 SMNVEV (reference sequence). This CDR3 is CASSSPRGGRSSYEQYF. CDR3 DNA: TGTGCCAGCAGCTCTCCCCGGGGAGGAAGAAGCTCCTACGAGCAATACTTC.

The rearrangement uses TRBV5-8 and TRBJ2-5; 8 positions agree with TRBD1. CDR1 SGHTS and CDR2 YDEGEE come from the germline V gene. The length of the CDR3 is 15 residues. V dropped 4 bases and J dropped 1; count of bases not matched to a gene: 6. For the CDR3, the DNA is TGTGCCAGCAGCCTGATGGGACAGGTCCAAGAGACCCAGTACTTC. Protein: CASSLMGQVQETQYF. Supplemented by reference TRBV5-8 and TRBJ2-5, the full variable domain reads EAGVTQSPTHLIKTRGQQATLRCSPISGHTSVYWYQQALGLGLQFLLWYDEGEERNRGNFPPRFSGRQFPNYSSELNVNALELEDSALYLCASSLMGQVQETQYFGPGTRLLVL.

The rearrangement uses TRBV19 and TRBJ2-2; the match to TRBD1 covers 12 bases. V was clipped by 7 bases and J by 6 bases; unmatched bases: 9. Per germline, CDR1 LNHDA and CDR2 SQIVND (reference sequence). This CDR3 is 16 amino acids long. CDR3: CASNPWDRGPSGELFF. The CDR3, as DNA: TGTGCCAGTAACCCCTGGGACAGGGGGCCCTCCGGGGAGCTGTTTTTT.

This clone was detected only once. The rearrangement uses TRBV6-5 and TRBJ1-2; tentative D call: TRBD1 (6 bases). The CDR3 runs 15 residues. The V gene's germline CDR1 is MNHEY and CDR2 SVGAGI. V was shortened by 6 bases and J by 0 bases, with 14 bases between the two germline ends. The CDR3 region is CASSAYRVSNYGYTF. The CDR3 bases are TGTGCCAGCAGCGCTTACAGGGTTTCTAACTATGGCTACACCTTC.

V and J are TRBV27 and TRBJ2-2, with TRBD1 matching over 7 bases. V lost 5 bases and J lost 4; bases outside the gene matches: 13. The CDR3 is 17 residues long. Germline CDR1 and CDR2: MNHEY and SMNVEV (reference sequence). In DNA, the CDR3 is TGTGCCAGCAGTCTTTCCCCAAACAGGGGTGGCACCGGGGAGCTGTTTTTT. Its protein product is CASSLSPNRGGTGELFF.

The chain links TRBV28 to TRBJ2-7, with TRBD1 matching 9 bases. Germline V gene data show CDR1 as MDHEN and CDR2 as SYDVKM. The CDR3 extends over 12 amino acids. J was trimmed by 3 bases and V by 8 bases; bases with no gene match: 2. In DNA, the CDR3 is TGTGCCAGCCGGGACAGGGACTACGAGCAGTACTTC. This encodes CASRDRDYEQYF.

The chain joins TRBV28 to TRBJ2-1; TRBD2 matches 11 bases. The CDR3 loop spans 17 amino acids. Germline loops: CDR1 MDHEN, CDR2 SYDVKM. Trimming cost V 4 bases and J 4 bases; bases outside gene matches: 9. This CDR3 reads CASSSLTSGTTYNEQFF. The CDR3 DNA follows: TGTGCCAGCAGTTCCCTGACTAGCGGGACGACATACAATGAGCAGTTCTTC. The complete variable domain, with remaining parts taken from reference TRBV28 and TRBJ2-1, reads DVKVTQSSRYLVKRTGEKVFLECVQDMDHENMFWYRQDPGLGLRLIYFSYDVKMKEKGDIPEGYSVSREKKERFSLILESASTNQTSMYLCASSSLTSGTTYNEQFFGPGTRLTVL.

V and J are TRBV28 and TRBJ2-1; 12 positions agree with TRBD2. The J segment lost 4 bases and the V segment lost 3 bases, leaving 10 bases of the junction unmatched. Germline CDR1 is MDHEN and CDR2 is SYDVKM. CDR3 length equals 18 residues. The DNA for the CDR3 is TGTGCCAGCAGTTTGCAACTAGCGGGAGGCCCGCGGTACAATGAGCAGTTCTTC. Translation gives CASSLQLAGGPRYNEQFF.

This chain uses TRBV28 with TRBJ1-2, with TRBD1 matching 7 bases. V gave up 5 bases and J gave up 1 base; unmatched junction bases: 7. CDR1 MDHEN and CDR2 SYDVKM come from the germline V gene. This CDR3 region has 15 residues. CDR3 region: CASSTPTGFNYGYTF. The DNA for the CDR3 is TGTGCCAGCAGTACCCCGACAGGGTTTAACTATGGCTACACCTTC.

The gene calls are TRBV15 and TRBJ2-1; D is perhaps TRBD2 (6 bases). Germline lookup yields CDR1 LNHNV and CDR2 YYDKDF (reference sequence). The CDR3 runs to 13 residues. V was shortened by 5 bases and J by 6 bases, with 11 bases between the two germline ends. CDR3 sequence (DNA): TGTGCCACCAGCGGGACTCACAGCAATGAGCAGTTCTTC. This codes for CATSGTHSNEQFF.

The V and J genes are TRBV6-5 and TRBJ1-1, with 9 positions matching TRBD1. CDR3 length: 15 residues. Trimming cost V 6 bases and J 4 bases; bases outside gene matches: 9. The germline gives CDR1 MNHEY, CDR2 SVGAGI. The CDR3 nucleotides are TGTGCCAGCAGCCAACCGGGGGACAGGGCCACTGAAGCTTTCTTT. Protein sequence: CASSQPGDRATEAFF.

J is TRBJ2-1 and V is TRBV5-4; TRBD2 matches at 9 bases. Germline V gene lookup returns CDR1 SGHNT and CDR2 YYREEE (reference sequence). V trimming: 4 bases; J trimming: 3 bases; junction bases outside the gene matches: 8. This CDR3 spans 16 amino acids. This CDR3 reads CASSPTGTSLYNEQFF. As DNA, the CDR3 is TGTGCCAGCAGCCCAACCGGGACTAGCCTCTACAATGAGCAGTTCTTC.

The J gene is TRBJ2-1, the V gene TRBV10-1, with 8 bases that match TRBD2. The CDR3 covers 16 residues. J was trimmed by 7 bases and V by 0 bases; bases with no gene match: 8. Per the germline V gene, CDR1 is WNHNN and CDR2 is SYGVQD (reference sequence). CDR3 amino acids: CASSESSGKGGNEQFF. The CDR3 bases are TGCGCCAGCAGTGAGTCTAGCGGGAAAGGTGGGAATGAGCAGTTCTTC.